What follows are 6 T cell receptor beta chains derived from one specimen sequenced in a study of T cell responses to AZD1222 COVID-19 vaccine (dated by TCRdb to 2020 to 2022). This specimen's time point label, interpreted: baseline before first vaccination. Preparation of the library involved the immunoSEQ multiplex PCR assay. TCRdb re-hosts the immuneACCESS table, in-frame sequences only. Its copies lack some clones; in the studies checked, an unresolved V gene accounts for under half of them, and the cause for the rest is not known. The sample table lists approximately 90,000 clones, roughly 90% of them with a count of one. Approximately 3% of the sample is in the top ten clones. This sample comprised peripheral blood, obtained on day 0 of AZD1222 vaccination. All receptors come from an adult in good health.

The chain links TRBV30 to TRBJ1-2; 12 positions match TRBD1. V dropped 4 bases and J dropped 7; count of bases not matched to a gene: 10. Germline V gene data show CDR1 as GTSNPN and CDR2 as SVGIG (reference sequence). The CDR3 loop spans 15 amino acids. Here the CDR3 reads CAWTSGDRGRGGYTF. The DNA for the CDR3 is TGTGCCTGGACTAGCGGGGACAGGGGGCGAGGTGGCTACACCTTC.

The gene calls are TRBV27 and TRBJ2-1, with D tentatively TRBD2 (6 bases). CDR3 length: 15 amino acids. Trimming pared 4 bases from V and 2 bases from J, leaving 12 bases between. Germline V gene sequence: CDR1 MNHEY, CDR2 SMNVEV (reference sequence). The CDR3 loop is CASSWAGTTYNEQFF. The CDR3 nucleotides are TGTGCCAGCAGTTGGGCGGGAACTACCTACAATGAGCAGTTCTTC.

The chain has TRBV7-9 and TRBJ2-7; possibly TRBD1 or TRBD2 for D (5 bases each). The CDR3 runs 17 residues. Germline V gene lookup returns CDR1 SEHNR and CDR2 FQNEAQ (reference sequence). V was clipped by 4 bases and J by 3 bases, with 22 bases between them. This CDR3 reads CASSSSDRDPIVYEQYF. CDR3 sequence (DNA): TGTGCCAGCAGCTCGTCGGACCGGGACCCCATCGTCTACGAGCAGTACTTC.

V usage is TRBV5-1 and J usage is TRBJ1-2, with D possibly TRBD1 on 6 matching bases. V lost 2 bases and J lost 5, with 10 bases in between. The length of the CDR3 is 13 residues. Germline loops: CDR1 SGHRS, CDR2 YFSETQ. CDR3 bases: TGCGCCAGCAGCTTCGGACAGAGATATGGCTACACCTTC. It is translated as CASSFGQRYGYTF.

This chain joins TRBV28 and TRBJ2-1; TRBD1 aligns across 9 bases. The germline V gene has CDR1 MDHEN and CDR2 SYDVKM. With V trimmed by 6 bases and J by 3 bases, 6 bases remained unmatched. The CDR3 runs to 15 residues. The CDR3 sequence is CASRTGGANYNEQFF. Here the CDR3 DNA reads TGTGCCAGCAGAACAGGGGGCGCGAACTACAATGAGCAGTTCTTC.

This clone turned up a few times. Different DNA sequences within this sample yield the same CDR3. CDR3 loop: CASSVEGGRNQPQHF. The CDR3 nucleotides are TGTGCCAGCAGCGTAGAGGGGGGACGGAATCAGCCCCAGCATTTT. The gene calls are TRBV9 and TRBJ1-5; a possible D gene is TRBD1 (6 bases). There are 15 residues in the CDR3. The germline CDR1 and CDR2 sequences are SGDLS and YYNGEE. V lost 0 bases to trimming and J lost 4 bases, with 11 bases between them.